A single sample gave rise to the 6 T cell receptor beta chains below, sequenced in a study of cytomegalovirus exposure and HLA in healthy donors. Researchers ran the PCR with 60 Vbeta and 13 Jbeta primers. Profiling relied on immunoSEQ multiplex PCR, and the TCRdb table lists in-frame clones only, not all of them. The table lists 110,000 to 150,000 clones. The sequencing input was PBMCs. The receptor source for this set is a woman aged 18-29 years in good health and CMV-seronegative.

The V gene is TRBV5-6, the J gene TRBJ1-1; D unclear. CDR3 length: 14 residues. Germline CDR1 reads SGHDT; CDR2 reads YYEEEE. Trimming shortened V by 5 bases and J by 6 bases, and 17 bases separated the two germline ends. CDR3 DNA sequence: TGTGCCAGCAGTTTCCTATTAAAGGAGTCTGAAGCTTTCTTT. This gives the protein CASSFLLKESEAFF.

The gene calls are TRBV6-5 and TRBJ2-2; 7 positions match TRBD1. Germline lookup yields CDR1 MNHEY and CDR2 SVGAGI. The V and J ends lost 2 bases and 4 bases, in that order; junction bases with no gene match: 7. This CDR3 is built from 16 residues. CDR3 region: CASSYLTGSGTGELFF. As DNA, the CDR3 is TGTGCCAGCAGTTACCTGACAGGGTCGGGCACCGGGGAGCTGTTTTTT.

The rearrangement uses TRBV2 and TRBJ1-4; no reliable D call. The V end lost 5 bases, the J end lost 10 bases, and 14 bases lay between the germline ends. Germline CDR1 is SNHLY and CDR2 is FYNNEI. CDR3 length: 13 amino acids. Here the CDR3 reads CASSIGSARKLFF. CDR3 in DNA: TGTGCCAGCAGTATTGGGAGCGCCCGAAAACTGTTTTTT. Combining the CDR3 with reference TRBV2 and TRBJ1-4 gives the whole variable domain EPEVTQTPSHQVTQMGQEVILRCVPISNHLYFYWYRQILGQKVEFLVSFYNNEISEKSEIFDDQFSVERPDGSNFTLKIRSTKLEDSAMYFCASSIGSARKLFFGSGTQLSVL.

The rearrangement uses TRBV5-1 and TRBJ2-1; 9 bases are shared with TRBD2. Germline CDR1 SGHRS, CDR2 YFSETQ. V dropped 4 bases and J dropped 10; count of bases not matched to a gene: 12. The CDR3 runs 15 residues. The CDR3 here is CASSISGRLGIEQFF. The DNA for the CDR3 is TGCGCCAGCAGCATCAGCGGGAGGTTAGGGATCGAGCAGTTCTTC.

The chain employs TRBV4-3 and TRBJ1-5; TRBD1 matches at 8 bases. Germline CDR1 reads LGHNA; CDR2 reads YSLEER. The CDR3 spans 16 residues. V gave up 0 bases and J gave up 2 bases; unmatched junction bases: 3. The CDR3 bases are TGCGCCAGCAGCCAAGAAGCGACAGGGGGCAATCAGCCCCAGCATTTT. As protein: CASSQEATGGNQPQHF.

The chain combines TRBV2 with TRBJ2-7; 8 positions match TRBD2. J gave up 7 bases and V 5 bases, and 13 bases lay outside the gene matches. The CDR3 totals 15 residues. Germline-derived CDR1 and CDR2 are SNHLY and FYNNEI. The CDR3 DNA reads TGTGCCAGCAGTAAAACTAGCGGACAGCCTATGGAGCAGTACTTC. This sequence encodes CASSKTSGQPMEQYF.